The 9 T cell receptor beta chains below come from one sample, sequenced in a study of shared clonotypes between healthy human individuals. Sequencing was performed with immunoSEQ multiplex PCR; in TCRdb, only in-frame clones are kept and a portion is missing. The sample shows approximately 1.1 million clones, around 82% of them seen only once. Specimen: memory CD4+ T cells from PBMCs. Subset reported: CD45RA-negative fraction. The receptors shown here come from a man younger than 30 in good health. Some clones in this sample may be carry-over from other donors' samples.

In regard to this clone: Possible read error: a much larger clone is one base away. CDR3 protein: CASSPSNTGELFF. CDR3 in DNA: TGCGCCAGCAGCCCTTCGAACACCGGGGAGCTGTTTTTT. The chain is built from TRBV5-1 and TRBJ2-2; D gene unclear. Germline V lookup: CDR1 SGHRS, CDR2 YFSETQ. Trimming removed 4 bases at V and 0 bases at J, with 4 bases between. The CDR3 is made up of 13 amino acids. Full variable domain (missing parts from reference TRBV5-1 and TRBJ2-2): KAGVTQTPRYLIKTRGQQVTLSCSPISGHRSVSWYQQTPGQGLQFLFEYFSETQRNKGNFPGRFSGRQFSNSRSEMNVSTLELGDSALYLCASSPSNTGELFFGEGSRLTVL.

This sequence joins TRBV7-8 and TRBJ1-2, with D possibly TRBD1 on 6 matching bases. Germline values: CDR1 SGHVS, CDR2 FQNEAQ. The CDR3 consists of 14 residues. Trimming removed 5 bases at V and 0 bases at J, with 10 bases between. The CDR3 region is CASSPGQSNYGYTF. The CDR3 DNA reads TGTGCCAGCAGCCCAGGACAGTCTAACTATGGCTACACCTTC.

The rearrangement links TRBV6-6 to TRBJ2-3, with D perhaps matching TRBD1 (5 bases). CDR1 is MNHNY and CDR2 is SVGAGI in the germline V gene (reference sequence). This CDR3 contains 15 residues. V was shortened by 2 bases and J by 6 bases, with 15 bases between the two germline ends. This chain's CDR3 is CASSYEMRQLDTQYF. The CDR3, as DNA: TGTGCCAGCAGTTACGAGATGCGACAGTTGGATACGCAGTATTTT.

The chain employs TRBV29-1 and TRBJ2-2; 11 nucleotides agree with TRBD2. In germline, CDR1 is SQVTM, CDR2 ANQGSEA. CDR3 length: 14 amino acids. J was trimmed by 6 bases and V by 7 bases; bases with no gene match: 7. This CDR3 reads CSALAGGPAGELFF. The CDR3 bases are TGCAGCGCCTTAGCGGGAGGGCCAGCCGGGGAGCTGTTTTTT.

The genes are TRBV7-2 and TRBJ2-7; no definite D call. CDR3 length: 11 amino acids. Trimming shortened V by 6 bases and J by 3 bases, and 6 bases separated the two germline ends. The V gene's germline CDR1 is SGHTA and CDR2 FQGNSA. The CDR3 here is CASSGRYEQYF. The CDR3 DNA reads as TGTGCCAGCAGTGGACGCTACGAGCAGTACTTC.

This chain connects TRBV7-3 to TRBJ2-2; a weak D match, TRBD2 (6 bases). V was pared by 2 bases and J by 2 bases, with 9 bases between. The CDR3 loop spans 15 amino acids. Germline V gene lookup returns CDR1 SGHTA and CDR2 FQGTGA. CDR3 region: CASSLRGVNTGELFF. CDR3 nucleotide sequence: TGTGCCAGCAGCTTACGCGGGGTAAACACCGGGGAGCTGTTTTTT. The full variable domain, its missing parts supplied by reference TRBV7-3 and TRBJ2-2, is GAGVSQTPSNKVTEKGKYVELRCDPISGHTALYWYRQSLGQGPEFLIYFQGTGAADDSGLPNDRFFAVRPEGSVSTLKIQRTERGDSAVYLCASSLRGVNTGELFFGEGSRLTVL.

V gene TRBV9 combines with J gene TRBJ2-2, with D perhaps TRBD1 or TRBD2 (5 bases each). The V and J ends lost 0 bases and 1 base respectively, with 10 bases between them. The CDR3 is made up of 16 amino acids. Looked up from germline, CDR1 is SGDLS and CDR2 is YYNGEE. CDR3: CASSVVGAGNTGELFF. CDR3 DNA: TGTGCCAGCAGCGTAGTCGGGGCAGGGAACACCGGGGAGCTGTTTTTT.

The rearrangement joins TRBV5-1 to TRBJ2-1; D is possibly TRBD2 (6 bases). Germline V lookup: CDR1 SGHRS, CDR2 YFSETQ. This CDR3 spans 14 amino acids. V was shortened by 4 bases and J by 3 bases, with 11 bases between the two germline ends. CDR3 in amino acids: CASSVGGNYNEQFF. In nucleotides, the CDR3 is TGCGCCAGCAGCGTTGGCGGGAACTACAATGAGCAGTTCTTC.

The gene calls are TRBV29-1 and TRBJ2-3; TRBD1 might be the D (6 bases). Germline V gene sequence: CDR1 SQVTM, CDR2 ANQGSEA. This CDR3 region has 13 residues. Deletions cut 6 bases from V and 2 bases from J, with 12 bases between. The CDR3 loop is CSVRGQYTDTQYF. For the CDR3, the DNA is TGCAGCGTCCGCGGACAGTACACAGATACGCAGTATTTT.